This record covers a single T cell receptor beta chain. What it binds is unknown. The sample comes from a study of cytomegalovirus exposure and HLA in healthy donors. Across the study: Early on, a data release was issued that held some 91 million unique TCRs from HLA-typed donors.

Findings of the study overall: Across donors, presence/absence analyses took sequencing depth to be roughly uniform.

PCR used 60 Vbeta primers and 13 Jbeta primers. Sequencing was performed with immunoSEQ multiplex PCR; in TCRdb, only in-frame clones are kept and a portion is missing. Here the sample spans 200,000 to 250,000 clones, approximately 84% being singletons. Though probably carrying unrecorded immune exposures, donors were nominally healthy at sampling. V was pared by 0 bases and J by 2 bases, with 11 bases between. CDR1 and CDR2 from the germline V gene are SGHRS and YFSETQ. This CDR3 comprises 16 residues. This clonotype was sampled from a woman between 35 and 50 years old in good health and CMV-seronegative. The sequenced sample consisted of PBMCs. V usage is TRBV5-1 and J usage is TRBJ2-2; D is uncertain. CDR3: CASSLEEIRNTGELFF. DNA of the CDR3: TGCGCCAGCAGCTTGGAAGAGATTAGAAACACCGGGGAGCTGTTTTTT.